The entry that follows covers one T cell receptor (beta chain) sequence. The CDR3 is 12 amino acids. Trimming pared 0 bases from V and 11 bases from J, leaving 9 bases between. Looked up from germline, CDR1 is MGHRA and CDR2 is YSYEKL. Seattle participants joined during active infection and were tracked over time. These data are taken from a study of blood T cell repertoires in COVID-19. Study background: Sites in the United States, Italy and Spain provided acute and convalescent COVID-19 samples. T cells, B-cell-depleted T cells, or PBMCs provided the cDNA or gDNA that served as material.

Per the study methods: Reference gene primer amplification gave nucleated cell count estimates. Measured with immunoSEQ multiplex PCR; TCRdb has only the in-frame clones, and not every one. The V and J calls and clone size come from that table; D and trimming were worked out from the DNA. The table records fewer than 90,000 clones, 76% of them present only once. Sequencing input: peripheral blood. This receptor was taken from a man aged 60 to 75 with COVID-19, enrolled during active disease. This chain links TRBV4-1 with TRBJ2-3; no clear D. The CDR3 loop is CASSQESLLQYF. In DNA, the CDR3 is TGCGCCAGCAGCCAAGAGTCCTTATTGCAGTATTTT.